A selection of T cell receptor beta chains follows, all from one sample in a study of T cell changes during pregnancy in multiple sclerosis. Assay: immunoSEQ multiplex PCR; the TCRdb copy retains only in-frame clones and omits some. The table includes nearly 60,000 clones, under 95% detected once. This specimen consisted of CD4+ T cells from peripheral blood mononuclear cells, obtained after pregnancy. The receptors were sampled from a female donor in good health, enrolled as a control in a pregnancy study. Each CDR3 is given with its conserved first and last residue. The order of the fields is V gene, J gene, clone size, D gene, CDR3 length, CDR3 DNA, CDR3 protein. D genes are given only for firm matches. Only some rows state a clone size, as once, few, many or a class for expanded clones.

TRBV14	TRBJ1-4	.	.	14	TGTGCCAGCAGCCAAGACCCCCTCAATGAAAAACTGTTTTTT	CASSQDPLNEKLFF
TRBV19	TRBJ1-5	.	.	14	TGTGCCAGTAGTATATCAGGGGAGGGTCAGCCCCAGCATTTT	CASSISGEGQPQHF
TRBV7-8	TRBJ2-7	.	.	13	TGTGCCAGCAGCTTAGCCCCCCTACGCGAGCAGTACTTC	CASSLAPLREQYF
TRBV27	TRBJ1-2	.	.	13	TGTGCCAGCAGCCAAAGGGAGAACTATGGCTACACCTTC	CASSQRENYGYTF
TRBV7-3	TRBJ2-5	.	TRBD1	14	TGTGCCAGCAGCCCCACAGGGGGCAGAGAGACCCAGTACTTC	CASSPTGGRETQYF
TRBV25-1	TRBJ2-3	.	TRBD2	15	TGTGCCAGCAGTGATTCGGCGGGGGGGCGAGATACGCAGTATTTT	CASSDSAGGRDTQYF
TRBV7-2	TRBJ2-7	.	TRBD1	15	TGTGCCAGCAGCATCGGACAGGGGGCGCTGGGCGAGCAGTACTTC	CASSIGQGALGEQYF
TRBV4-2	TRBJ2-7	.	.	14	TGTGCCAGCAGCGAGGACTCCAGCTCCTACGAGCAGTACTTC	CASSEDSSSYEQYF
TRBV4-3	TRBJ1-3	once	TRBD1	17	TGCGCCAGCAGCCGCACAGGGGGCTCGAACTCTGGAAACACCATATATTTT	CASSRTGGSNSGNTIYF
TRBV5-6	TRBJ1-2	.	.	16	TGTGCCAGCAGCTTGCAAGCGGTCCAACGCGGATATGGCTACACCTTC	CASSLQAVQRGYGYTF
TRBV5-1	TRBJ2-3	.	.	18	TGCGCCAGCAGCTTATTCCCAGCGAGGGGGCCGGGAGAAAATACGCAGTATTTT	CASSLFPARGPGENTQYF
TRBV2	TRBJ2-1	.	TRBD2	14	TGTGCCAGCAGGGTCCGGGGGGGCCTATATGAGCAGTTCTTC	CASRVRGGLYEQFF
TRBV23-1	TRBJ1-5	.	.	15	TGCGCCAGCAGTCAATCGTGGACGGGGGATCAGCCCCAGCATTTT	CASSQSWTGDQPQHF
TRBV10-3	TRBJ1-3	.	TRBD1	13	TGTGCCATCACCCGGGACAGAGGAAACACCATATATTTT	CAITRDRGNTIYF